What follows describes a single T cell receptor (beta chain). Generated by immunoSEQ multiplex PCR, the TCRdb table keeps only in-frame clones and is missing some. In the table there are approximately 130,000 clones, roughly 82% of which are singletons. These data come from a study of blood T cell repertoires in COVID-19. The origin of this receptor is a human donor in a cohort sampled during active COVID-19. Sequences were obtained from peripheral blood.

The CDR3, as DNA: TGTGCCAGCAGTGAATCTGCTAGCGGGGTCTCCTACGAGCAGTACTTC. It translates to CASSESASGVSYEQYF. The chain joins TRBV6-1 to TRBJ2-7, with 9 bases identical to TRBD2. Germline V gene data show CDR1 as MNHNS and CDR2 as SASEGT. CDR3 length equals 16 residues. Trimming at V came to 2 bases and at J to 0 bases, leaving 5 bases not matched to a gene.